This is a list of T cell receptor beta chains from one sample in a study of cytomegalovirus exposure and HLA in healthy donors. Assay used: immunoSEQ multiplex PCR; TCRdb lists only in-frame clones, some missing. The repertoire includes about 110,000 clones, 75% of them detected once, and approximately 2.6% sits in the top ten. What was sequenced was PBMCs. Receptor source: a male donor in good health and CMV-seropositive. Each CDR3 is given with its conserved first and last residue. Fields, in order: J gene, clone size, V gene, D gene, CDR3 protein, CDR3 DNA. D genes are given only for firm matches. Size tells how often a clone was seen (once, few, many) or the class of an expanded clone, and some rows leave it out.

TRBJ1-2	NA	TRBV29-1	NA	CSVDGATRDGYTF	TGCAGCGTTGATGGCGCCACCAGGGATGGCTACACCTTC
TRBJ2-7	NA	TRBV10-3	TRBD2	CAISDPRGSGRYEQYF	TGTGCCATCAGTGATCCCCGGGGAAGCGGGAGGTACGAGCAGTACTTC
TRBJ2-3	NA	TRBV5-1	NA	CASSLMGRGTDTQYF	TGCGCCAGCAGCTTGATGGGGAGAGGCACAGATACGCAGTATTTT
TRBJ1-1	NA	TRBV29-1	NA	CSASRHRSEAFF	TGCAGCGCTTCACGACACAGGAGTGAAGCTTTCTTT
TRBJ1-1	NA	TRBV7-9	NA	CASSLGGGQGTEAFF	TGTGCCAGCAGCTTAGGTGGCGGGCAAGGAACTGAAGCTTTCTTT
TRBJ2-1	few	TRBV7-7	TRBD1	CASSLGQGYEQFF	TGTGCCAGCAGCTTAGGACAGGGCTATGAGCAGTTCTTC
TRBJ2-3	NA	TRBV7-9	TRBD1	CASSPGTGDPNFSTDTQYF	TGTGCCAGCAGCCCCGGGACAGGCGATCCGAATTTTAGCACAGATACGCAGTATTTT
TRBJ2-7	few	TRBV18	NA	CASSQWADRSYEQYF	TGTGCCAGCTCCCAATGGGCTGACAGATCCTACGAGCAGTACTTC
TRBJ1-2	NA	TRBV20-1	TRBD1	CSTRGDGYTF	TGCAGTACCAGGGGGGACGGCTACACCTTC
TRBJ1-6	NA	TRBV27	TRBD1	CASSPLTGLSPLHF	TGTGCCAGCTCTCCTTTGACAGGGCTTTCACCCCTCCACTTT
TRBJ2-2	NA	TRBV9	TRBD2	CASASGEVVGELFF	TGTGCCAGCGCTAGCGGGGAGGTCGTCGGGGAGCTGTTTTTT
TRBJ1-4	NA	TRBV28	TRBD1	CASSSPTGSNSEKLFF	TGTGCCAGCAGTTCCCCGACAGGGAGCAATTCTGAAAAACTGTTTTTT
TRBJ1-3	NA	TRBV12-2	NA	CASRVGAWRDGNTIYF	TGTGCAAGTCGCGTAGGGGCCTGGCGGGACGGAAACACCATATATTTT
TRBJ2-4	NA	TRBV7-8	TRBD1	CASSFGQAQNIQYF	TGTGCCAGCAGCTTTGGACAGGCCCAAAACATTCAGTACTTC
TRBJ2-2	NA	TRBV5-4	TRBD2	CASSLGLGTSANTGELFF	TGTGCCAGCAGCTTGGGACTCGGGACTAGTGCGAACACCGGGGAGCTGTTTTTT
TRBJ1-5	NA	TRBV7-6	NA	CASSLVAGADQPQHF	TGTGCCAGCAGCTTAGTGGCAGGGGCGGATCAGCCCCAGCATTTT
TRBJ2-2	NA	TRBV12-5	NA	CASGIEMAGELFF	TGTGCTAGTGGAATAGAGATGGCCGGGGAGCTGTTTTTT
TRBJ2-5	NA	TRBV27	NA	CASSAPFQSANKETQYF	TGTGCCAGCAGTGCCCCCTTTCAAAGCGCAAATAAGGAGACCCAGTACTTC
TRBJ2-3	once	TRBV7-3	NA	CASSFTGGPLDTQYF	TGTGCCAGCAGCTTCACCGGCGGGCCCCTCGATACGCAGTATTTT
TRBJ1-5	NA	TRBV4-2	NA	CASSQTQGNSLEPQHF	TGTGCCAGCAGCCAGACCCAGGGGAATAGTTTGGAGCCCCAGCATTTT
TRBJ2-3	NA	TRBV7-8	NA	CASSLAFQEATQYF	TGTGCCAGCAGCTTAGCTTTCCAGGAGGCCACGCAGTATTTT
TRBJ2-1	NA	TRBV7-9	TRBD1	CASSLRDRGDNEQFF	TGTGCCAGCAGCTTACGGGACAGGGGGGACAATGAGCAGTTCTTC
TRBJ2-7	NA	TRBV7-9	TRBD1	CASRGTGGSGEQYF	TGTGCCAGCAGGGGGACAGGGGGCTCGGGGGAGCAGTACTTC
TRBJ2-7	NA	TRBV5-1	NA	CASSAEVGHSYEQYF	TGCGCCAGCAGCGCTGAAGTGGGACATTCCTACGAGCAGTACTTC
TRBJ2-3	NA	TRBV19	TRBD1	CASRSRDRGGDTQYF	TGTGCCAGTAGGAGCCGGGACAGGGGTGGAGATACGCAGTATTTT
TRBJ2-2	NA	TRBV7-2	NA	CASSQRWGAGELFF	TGTGCCAGCAGCCAAAGGTGGGGGGCCGGGGAGCTGTTTTTT
TRBJ1-4	NA	TRBV30	NA	CAWHSGDPTTNEKLFF	TGTGCCTGGCACTCGGGGGACCCCACAACTAATGAAAAACTGTTTTTT
TRBJ1-2	NA	TRBV6-1	TRBD1	CASSDAPGQGLPYGYTF	TGTGCCAGCAGTGATGCACCGGGACAGGGGTTGCCGTATGGCTACACCTTC
TRBJ1-1	NA	TRBV28	TRBD1	CASRGQGARTEAFF	TGTGCCAGCAGGGGGCAGGGGGCTAGGACTGAAGCTTTCTTT
TRBJ2-7	NA	TRBV4-1	TRBD1	CASSPGQGRYEQYF	TGCGCCAGCAGCCCGGGACAGGGCCGCTACGAGCAGTACTTC
TRBJ1-3	NA	TRBV25-1	NA	CASSEPDSSGNTIYF	TGTGCCAGCAGTGAACCGGACAGCTCTGGAAACACCATATATTTT
TRBJ1-6	NA	TRBV5-4	NA	CASRGASAYNSPLHF	TGTGCCAGCAGAGGGGCCTCCGCCTATAATTCACCCCTCCACTTT
TRBJ1-3	few	TRBV19	TRBD1	CASSIDRDSGNTIYF	TGTGCCAGTAGTATCGACAGGGACTCTGGAAACACCATATATTTT
TRBJ1-1	NA	TRBV11-1	NA	CASSLGGKASGAFF	TGTGCCAGCAGCTTAGGCGGCAAGGCGTCTGGGGCTTTCTTT
TRBJ1-3	NA	TRBV2	NA	CASSGDRLRSSGNTIYF	TGTGCCAGCAGTGGAGATCGGCTACGGAGCTCTGGAAACACCATATATTTT
TRBJ2-7	once	TRBV19	TRBD1	CASRETGGSYEQYF	TGTGCCAGTAGGGAGACAGGGGGATCCTACGAGCAGTACTTC
TRBJ1-3	NA	TRBV27	NA	CASGFDSGNTIYF	TGTGCCAGTGGCTTCGACAGTGGAAACACCATATATTTT
TRBJ2-7	NA	TRBV19	TRBD2	CASGSGGADREQYF	TGTGCCAGTGGATCCGGGGGGGCCGATCGGGAGCAGTACTTC
TRBJ1-5	few	TRBV7-9	NA	CASSLSLSGHNQPQHF	TGTGCCAGCAGCTTATCGCTCAGCGGCCACAATCAGCCCCAGCATTTT
TRBJ2-1	NA	TRBV9	NA	CASSVATLGLYNEQFF	TGTGCCAGCAGCGTAGCTACATTGGGACTGTACAATGAGCAGTTCTTC
TRBJ1-5	NA	TRBV19	NA	CASNIRGGPQHF	TGTGCCAGTAACATAAGAGGGGGGCCCCAGCATTTT
TRBJ1-2	NA	TRBV28	NA	CASSLFGPSGGYTF	TGTGCCAGCAGTTTATTCGGCCCTTCGGGTGGCTACACCTTC
TRBJ2-7	NA	TRBV5-6	NA	CASSYVGIPYEQYF	TGTGCCAGCAGCTATGTCGGTATCCCCTACGAGCAGTACTTC
TRBJ2-7	NA	TRBV7-7	NA	CASSHGGGEQYF	TGTGCCAGCAGCCACGGGGGTGGCGAGCAGTACTTC
TRBJ1-2	NA	TRBV7-9	NA	CASSLGGHRTNYGYTF	TGTGCCAGCAGCTTGGGAGGACACCGGACTAACTATGGCTACACCTTC
TRBJ1-2	NA	TRBV28	TRBD1	CAITGGNGYTF	TGTGCCATTACAGGGGGCAATGGCTACACCTTC
TRBJ1-2	NA	TRBV20-1	TRBD1	CSAPDRNGYTF	TGCAGTGCACCGGACAGGAATGGCTACACCTTC
TRBJ2-2	NA	TRBV5-8	TRBD2	CASSPPSGSNTGELFF	TGTGCCAGCAGCCCGCCTAGCGGGAGTAACACCGGGGAGCTGTTTTTT
TRBJ1-1	NA	TRBV29-1	NA	CSVDGGRLTTEAFF	TGCAGCGTTGACGGGGGTCGTCTTACCACTGAAGCTTTCTTT
TRBJ1-4	NA	TRBV5-6	TRBD1	CASSGLQGGDEKLFF	TGTGCCAGCAGCGGCTTACAGGGGGGGGATGAAAAACTGTTTTTT
TRBJ2-1	NA	TRBV5-1	TRBD2	CASSLVAGGYNEQFF	TGCGCCAGCAGCTTGGTAGCGGGAGGGTACAATGAGCAGTTCTTC
TRBJ2-2	NA	TRBV7-9	TRBD2	CASSNSSGRDTGELFF	TGTGCCAGCAGCAACTCTAGCGGCAGGGACACCGGGGAGCTGTTTTTT
TRBJ2-7	once	TRBV6-5	NA	CASFSSRGPTYEQYF	TGTGCCAGCTTTTCATCAAGGGGCCCCACCTACGAGCAGTACTTC